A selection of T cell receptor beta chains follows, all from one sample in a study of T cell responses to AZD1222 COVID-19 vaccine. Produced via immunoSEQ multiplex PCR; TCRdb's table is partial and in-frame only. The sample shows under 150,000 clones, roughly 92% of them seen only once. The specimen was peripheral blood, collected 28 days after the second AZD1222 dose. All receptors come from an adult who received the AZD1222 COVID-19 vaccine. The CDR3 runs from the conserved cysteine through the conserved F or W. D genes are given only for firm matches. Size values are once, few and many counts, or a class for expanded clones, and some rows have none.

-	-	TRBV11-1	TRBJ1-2	CASRDPRGYGYTF	TGTGCCAGCAGGGACCCTAGGGGCTATGGCTACACCTTC
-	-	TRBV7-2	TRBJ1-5	CASSFSPGYNQPQHF	TGTGCCAGCAGCTTTAGCCCAGGGTATAATCAGCCCCAGCATTTT
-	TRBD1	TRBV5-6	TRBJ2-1	CASSQRDRHNEQFF	TGTGCCAGCAGCCAACGGGACAGACACAATGAGCAGTTCTTC
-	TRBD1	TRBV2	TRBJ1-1	CASSRQGAFEAFF	TGTGCCAGCAGCCGACAGGGGGCGTTTGAAGCTTTCTTT
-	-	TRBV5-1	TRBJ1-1	CASSLGGTRNTEAFF	TGCGCCAGCAGCTTGGGTGGCACTCGGAACACTGAAGCTTTCTTT
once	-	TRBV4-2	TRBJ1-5	CASSQDLARSLAQHF	TGTGCCAGCAGCCAAGATCTTGCAAGGTCTTTGGCCCAGCATTTT
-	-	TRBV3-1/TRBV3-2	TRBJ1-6	CASSQQADSPLHF	TGTGCCAGCAGCCAACAGGCTGACTCACCCCTCCACTTT
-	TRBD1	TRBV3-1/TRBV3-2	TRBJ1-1	CASSPWTGMNTEAFF	TGTGCCAGCAGCCCCTGGACAGGAATGAACACTGAAGCTTTCTTT
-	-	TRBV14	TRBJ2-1	CASSQDRGYTADSYNEQFF	TGTGCCAGCAGCCAAGATCGGGGGTATACGGCGGACTCCTACAATGAGCAGTTCTTC
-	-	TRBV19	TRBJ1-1	CASRPGPTEAFF	TGTGCCAGCAGGCCCGGCCCCACTGAAGCTTTCTTT
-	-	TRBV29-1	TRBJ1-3	CSALTQGNTIYF	TGCAGCGCCCTGACACAAGGAAACACCATATATTTT
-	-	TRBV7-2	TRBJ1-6	CASSRPGYNSPLHF	TGTGCCAGCAGCAGACCCGGATATAATTCACCCCTCCACTTT
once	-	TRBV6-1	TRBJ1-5	CASSEAPGGNQPQHF	TGTGCCAGCAGTGAAGCGCCGGGGGGCAATCAGCCCCAGCATTTT
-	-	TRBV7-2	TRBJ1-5	CASSLSGLYSNQPQHF	TGTGCCAGCAGCTTATCAGGACTTTATAGCAATCAGCCCCAGCATTTT